Listed here are 8 T cell receptor beta chains from one sample, sequenced in a study of CD8 T cells in ankylosing spondylitis (dated by TCRdb to about 2017). Libraries were built with 5' RACE. The instrument was an Illumina HiSeq 2500. The public reads were reanalyzed by TCRdb: fastp trimming at Q25, MiXCR alignment, in-frame beta chains only. Merged by CDR3 protein, the rows form single entries marked with the most common genes and DNA. This sample is represented by about 420,000 distinct CDR3 sequences; 20% to 25% of them were singletons. The ten largest clones take up about a sixth of the sample. Their specific antigens are unknown. Results the study describes overall, beyond this receptor: A TCR beta motif made up of several highly homologous amino acid variants appeared to be characteristic of blood from ankylosing spondylitis patients.

The source material was blood, either unsorted or a sorted T cell fraction (not recorded which). These receptors were collected from a male donor with ankylosing spondylitis.

This clonotype has more than one count but fewer than ten. J is TRBJ1-5 and V is TRBV19; possibly TRBD1 for D (5 bases). The V gene's germline CDR1 is LNHDA and CDR2 SQIVND (reference sequence). Trimming removed 5 bases from V and 7 bases from J, with 15 bases in between. The CDR3 is made up of 14 amino acids. This CDR3 reads CASSLWGEGQPQHF. DNA of the CDR3: TGTGCCAGTAGTCTGTGGGGGGAAGGGCAGCCCCAGCATTTT.

This clonotype has only a few counts. The chain has TRBV2 and TRBJ2-1; D may be TRBD1 (6 bases). V was trimmed by 6 bases and J by 0 bases, leaving 15 bases between them. The germline gives CDR1 SNHLY, CDR2 FYNNEI. The length of the CDR3 is 16 residues. The CDR3 here is CASSKTGRDSYNEQFF. CDR3 nucleotides: TGTGCCAGCAGCAAAACAGGGCGCGACTCCTACAATGAGCAGTTCTTC.

This clonotype came up a few times. The rearrangement uses TRBV5-1 and TRBJ2-1; 10 nucleotides agree with TRBD2. Germline V CDR1 and CDR2: SGHRS, YFSETQ. The CDR3 has 15 amino acids. J gave up 5 bases and V 4 bases, and 6 bases lay outside the gene matches. This chain's CDR3 is CASSPGTSVHNEQFF. The DNA of the CDR3 is TGCGCCAGCAGCCCCGGGACTAGCGTACACAATGAGCAGTTCTTC.

The chain is built from TRBV5-1 and TRBJ1-1; D may be TRBD1 (5 bases). This CDR3 spans 15 amino acids. Germline CDR1 is SGHRS and CDR2 is YFSETQ. The V end was cut by 0 bases, the J end by 2 bases, with 11 bases between. The CDR3 DNA reads as TGCGCCAGCAGCTTGGATGGGGGGGGAAACACTGAAGCTTTCTTT. Its translation: CASSLDGGGNTEAFF.

This clonotype was detected many times. V and J are TRBV29-1 and TRBJ2-7; 8 bases agree with TRBD1. After removal of 3 bases from V and 4 bases from J, the junction contained 11 bases not matched to a gene. This CDR3 region has 15 residues. Germline V gives CDR1 SQVTM, CDR2 ANQGSEA. The CDR3 DNA sequence: TGCAGCGTTGATATACGAAGGACAGGGAAATACGAGCAGTACTTC. The encoded protein is CSVDIRRTGKYEQYF.

This clonotype has a handful of counts. This rearrangement joins TRBV6-1 to TRBJ2-6, with D unresolved. Germline loops: CDR1 MNHNS, CDR2 SASEGT. The CDR3 consists of 14 residues. V was clipped by 8 bases and J by 1 base, with 9 bases between them. The CDR3 reads CASLTESGANVLTF. Written as DNA, the CDR3 is TGTGCCAGCCTTACAGAGTCTGGGGCCAACGTCCTGACTTTC.

This clonotype was recorded once. The V and J genes are TRBV19 and TRBJ2-7; tentatively, D is TRBD1 or TRBD2 (5 bases each). From germline, CDR1 is LNHDA and CDR2 SQIVND (reference sequence). The CDR3 contains 12 residues. V was cut by 3 bases and J by 6 bases, with 9 bases left in between. The CDR3: CASSIRDGEQYF. In nucleotides, the CDR3 is TGTGCCAGTAGTATCAGGGACGGCGAGCAGTACTTC.

This rearrangement joins TRBV19 to TRBJ2-1, with D uncertain. Germline V CDR1 and CDR2: LNHDA, SQIVND (reference sequence). CDR3 size: 13 residues. The V end lost 5 bases, the J end lost 9 bases, and 14 bases lay between the germline ends. The CDR3 reads CASSLSPSIEQFF. The CDR3, as DNA: TGTGCCAGTAGTTTGTCTCCCTCAATTGAGCAGTTCTTC.